The subject of this entry is one T cell receptor beta chain. This entry is derived from a study of blood T cell repertoires in COVID-19. The wider study: Samples came from the United States, Italy and Spain, spanning acute and convalescent COVID-19. The analysed material was cDNA or gDNA that came from T cells, B-cell-depleted T cells, or PBMCs.

Generated by immunoSEQ multiplex PCR, the TCRdb table keeps only in-frame clones and is missing some. The data contain 120,000 or so clones, more than 75% of them singletons. The CDR3 has 14 residues. J was trimmed by 0 bases and V by 4 bases; bases with no gene match: 4. Germline CDR1 reads SGHRS; CDR2 reads YFSETQ. J is TRBJ2-7 and V is TRBV5-1, with TRBD1 matching over 7 bases. The sequencing input was peripheral blood. The sequence derives from a human donor in a cohort sampled during active COVID-19. The CDR3 DNA is TGCGCCAGCAGCCAACAGGGGTACTCCTACGAGCAGTACTTC. It codes for CASSQQGYSYEQYF.